The 5 T cell receptor beta chains below come from one sample, sequenced in a study of T cell responses to AZD1222 COVID-19 vaccine. The data were produced by immunoSEQ multiplex PCR, yet TCRdb's version contains in-frame clones alone and is incomplete. The sample contains roughly 200,000 clones, over 80% of which appear only once. This sample comprised peripheral blood, obtained 28 days after the second dose of the MenACWY control vaccine. All receptors come from an adult who received the MenACWY meningococcal vaccine as a control.

V usage is TRBV7-2 and J usage is TRBJ2-3; D may be TRBD2 (5 bases). This CDR3 contains 13 residues. V gave up 1 base and J gave up 3 bases, with 5 bases separating them. Germline CDR1 reads SGHTA; CDR2 reads FQGNSA. The CDR3 nucleotides read TGTGCCAGCAGCTTAGGAGGGACAGATACGCAGTATTTT. It translates to CASSLGGTDTQYF.

V usage is TRBV9 and J usage is TRBJ2-1; TRBD2 matches at 12 bases. Germline V gene data show CDR1 as SGDLS and CDR2 as YYNGEE. The junction had 2 bases not matched to a gene; V was cut back by 3 bases and J by 4 bases. The CDR3 is made up of 15 amino acids. The DNA of the CDR3 is TGTGCCAGCAGCGCAGGGACTAGCGGGTACAATGAGCAGTTCTTC. This encodes CASSAGTSGYNEQFF.

The chain joins TRBV6-1 to TRBJ1-1, with TRBD1 as a possible D gene (6 bases). CDR3 length: 15 amino acids. Germline V gene lookup returns CDR1 MNHNS and CDR2 SASEGT. The V end was cut by 3 bases, the J end by 1 base, with 12 bases between. CDR3: CASSDWGAPNTEAFF. DNA of the CDR3: TGTGCCAGCAGTGATTGGGGGGCCCCGAACACTGAAGCTTTCTTT.

The chain couples TRBV19 to TRBJ1-3, with 10 bases aligning to TRBD1. V shed 3 bases and J 2 bases; nucleotides not matched to a gene: 1. The CDR3 has 15 amino acids. Germline CDR1 LNHDA, CDR2 SQIVND (reference sequence). Here the CDR3 DNA reads TGTGCCAGTAGTATCGGGACAGGGGCTGGAAACACCATATATTTT. This codes for CASSIGTGAGNTIYF.

The V gene is TRBV6-2 or TRBV6-3, the J gene TRBJ2-7; 9 bases fit TRBD1. Germline-derived CDR1 and CDR2 are MNHEY and SVGEGT. This CDR3 is 14 amino acids long. V shed 5 bases, J shed 5 bases, and the junction held 7 bases outside the gene matches. As DNA, the CDR3 is TGTGCCAGCAGTAACACCGGGACAGGGCACGAGCAGTACTTC. Residues: CASSNTGTGHEQYF.